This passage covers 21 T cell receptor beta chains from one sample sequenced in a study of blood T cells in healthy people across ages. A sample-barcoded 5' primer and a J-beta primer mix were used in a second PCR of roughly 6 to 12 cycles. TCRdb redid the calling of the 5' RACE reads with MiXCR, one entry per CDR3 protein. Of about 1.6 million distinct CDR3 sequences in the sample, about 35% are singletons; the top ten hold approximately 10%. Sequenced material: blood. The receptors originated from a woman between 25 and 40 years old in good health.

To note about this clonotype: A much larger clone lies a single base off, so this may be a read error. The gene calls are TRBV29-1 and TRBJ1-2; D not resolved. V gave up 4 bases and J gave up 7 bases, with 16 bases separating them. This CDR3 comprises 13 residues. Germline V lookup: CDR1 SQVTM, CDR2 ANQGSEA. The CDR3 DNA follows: TGCAGCGTTGGGTCCGTGGGAGCGAGTGGCTACACCTTC. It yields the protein CSVGSVGASGYTF. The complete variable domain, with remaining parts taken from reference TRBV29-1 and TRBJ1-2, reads SAVISQKPSRDICQRGTSLTIQCQVDSQVTMMFWYRQQPGQSLTLIATANQGSEATYESGFVIDKFPISRPNLTFSTLTVSNMSPEDSSIYLCSVGSVGASGYTFGSGTRLTVV.

This CDR3 is CASRQTSGGSTDTQYF. CDR3 DNA: TGTGCCAGCAGGCAGACTAGCGGGGGCTCCACAGATACGCAGTATTTT. The V call is TRBV6-1, the J call TRBJ2-3, with 12 nucleotides matching TRBD2. Trimming cost V 6 bases and J 2 bases; bases outside gene matches: 6. Germline V lookup: CDR1 MNHNS, CDR2 SASEGT. The CDR3 runs 16 residues.

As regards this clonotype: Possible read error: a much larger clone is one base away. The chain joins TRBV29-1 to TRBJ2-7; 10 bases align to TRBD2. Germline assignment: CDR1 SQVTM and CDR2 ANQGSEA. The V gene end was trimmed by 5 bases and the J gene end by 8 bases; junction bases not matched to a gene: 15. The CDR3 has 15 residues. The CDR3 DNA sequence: TGCAGCGTTCCCCTAGCGGGAGAAACTCCGTACAAGCAGTACTTC. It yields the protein CSVPLAGETPYKQYF.

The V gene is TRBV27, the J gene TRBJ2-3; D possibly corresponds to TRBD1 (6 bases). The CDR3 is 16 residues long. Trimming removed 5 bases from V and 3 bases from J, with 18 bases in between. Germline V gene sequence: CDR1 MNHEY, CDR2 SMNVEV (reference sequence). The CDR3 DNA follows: TGTGCCAGCAGTCCACACCGGGACAAGGCTACAGATACGCAGTATTTT. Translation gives CASSPHRDKATDTQYF.

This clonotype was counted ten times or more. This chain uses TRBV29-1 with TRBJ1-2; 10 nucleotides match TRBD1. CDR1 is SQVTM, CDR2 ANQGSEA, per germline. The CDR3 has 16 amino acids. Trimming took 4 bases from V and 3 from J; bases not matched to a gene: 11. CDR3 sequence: CSVAPLGQGGHYGYTF. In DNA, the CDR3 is TGCAGCGTTGCACCTCTCGGACAGGGGGGACACTATGGCTACACCTTC.

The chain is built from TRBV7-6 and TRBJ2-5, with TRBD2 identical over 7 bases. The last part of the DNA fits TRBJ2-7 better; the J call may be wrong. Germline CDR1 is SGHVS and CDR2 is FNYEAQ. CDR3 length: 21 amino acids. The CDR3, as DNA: TGTGCCAGCAGCTTAGGGGATATGGGTCTGGCGGGGGAGTCCGTAGCCTACGAGCAGTACTTC. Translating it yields CASSLGDMGLAGESVAYEQYF.

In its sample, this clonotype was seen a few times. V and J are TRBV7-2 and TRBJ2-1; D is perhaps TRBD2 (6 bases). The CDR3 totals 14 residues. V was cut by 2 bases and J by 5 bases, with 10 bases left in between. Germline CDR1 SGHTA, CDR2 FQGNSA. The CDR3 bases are TGTGCCAGCAGCTTAACTAGCTTGCACAATGAGCAGTTCTTC. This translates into CASSLTSLHNEQFF.

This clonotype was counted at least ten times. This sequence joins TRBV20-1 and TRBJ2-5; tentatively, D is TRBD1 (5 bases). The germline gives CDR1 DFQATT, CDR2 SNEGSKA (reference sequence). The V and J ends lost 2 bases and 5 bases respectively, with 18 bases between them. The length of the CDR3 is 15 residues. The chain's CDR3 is CSARPLLLGDETQYF. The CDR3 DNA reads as TGCAGTGCTAGACCTCTCCTTCTAGGGGATGAGACCCAGTACTTC.

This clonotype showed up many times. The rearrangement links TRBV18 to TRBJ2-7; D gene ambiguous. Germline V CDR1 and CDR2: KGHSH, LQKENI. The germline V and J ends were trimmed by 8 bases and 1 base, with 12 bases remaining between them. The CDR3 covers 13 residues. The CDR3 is CASSPMGSYEQYF. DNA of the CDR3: TGTGCCAGCAGTCCCATGGGATCCTACGAGCAGTACTTC.

Here the CDR3 DNA reads TGTGCCAGCAGCCGACAGGGGTCACTCTACGAGCAGTACTTC. Its translation is CASSRQGSLYEQYF. The rearrangement joins TRBV3-1 to TRBJ2-7; 8 bases fit TRBD1. Unmatched junction bases numbered 5, after V lost 4 bases and J lost 3 bases. This CDR3 has 14 amino acids. Per germline, CDR1 LGHDT and CDR2 YNNKEL (reference sequence).

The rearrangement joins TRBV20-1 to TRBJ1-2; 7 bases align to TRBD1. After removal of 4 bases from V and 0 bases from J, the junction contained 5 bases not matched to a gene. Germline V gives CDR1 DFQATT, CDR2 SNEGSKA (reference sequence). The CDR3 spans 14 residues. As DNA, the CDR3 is TGCAGTGCTAAAGGACAGGCGTCTAACTATGGCTACACCTTC. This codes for CSAKGQASNYGYTF.

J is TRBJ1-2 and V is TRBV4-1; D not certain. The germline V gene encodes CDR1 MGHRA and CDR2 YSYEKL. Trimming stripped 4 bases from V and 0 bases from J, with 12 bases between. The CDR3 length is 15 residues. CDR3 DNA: TGCGCCAGCAGCCTGGCTGGGTCGGCTAACTATGGCTACACCTTC. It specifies CASSLAGSANYGYTF.

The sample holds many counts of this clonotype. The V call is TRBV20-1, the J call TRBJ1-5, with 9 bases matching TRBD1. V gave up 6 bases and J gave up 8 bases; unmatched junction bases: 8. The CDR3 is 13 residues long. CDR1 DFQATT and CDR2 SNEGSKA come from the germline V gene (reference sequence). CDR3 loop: CSARAQGAEPQHF. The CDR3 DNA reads TGCAGTGCCAGGGCACAGGGGGCAGAGCCCCAGCATTTT.

The CDR3 sequence: CSARKRESYEQYF. For the CDR3, the DNA is TGCAGTGCTAGAAAGCGGGAGTCCTACGAGCAGTACTTC. The J gene is TRBJ2-7, the V gene TRBV20-1; 8 nucleotides line up with TRBD2. The length of the CDR3 is 13 residues. CDR1 and CDR2 from the germline V gene are DFQATT and SNEGSKA (reference sequence). J gave up 1 base and V 2 bases, and 1 base lay outside the gene matches.

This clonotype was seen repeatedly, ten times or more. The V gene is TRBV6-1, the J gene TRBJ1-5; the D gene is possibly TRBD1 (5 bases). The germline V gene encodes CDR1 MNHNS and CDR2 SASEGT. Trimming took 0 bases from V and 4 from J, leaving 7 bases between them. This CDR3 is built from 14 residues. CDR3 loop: CASSEAGGNQPQHF. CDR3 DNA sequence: TGTGCCAGCAGTGAAGCGGGGGGGAATCAGCCCCAGCATTTT.

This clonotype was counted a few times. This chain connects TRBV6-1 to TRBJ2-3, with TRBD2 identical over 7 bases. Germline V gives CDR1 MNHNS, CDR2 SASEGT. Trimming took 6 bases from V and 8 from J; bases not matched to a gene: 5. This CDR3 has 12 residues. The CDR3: CASRKTGGTQYF. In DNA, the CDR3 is TGTGCCAGCAGAAAAACGGGAGGTACGCAGTATTTT.

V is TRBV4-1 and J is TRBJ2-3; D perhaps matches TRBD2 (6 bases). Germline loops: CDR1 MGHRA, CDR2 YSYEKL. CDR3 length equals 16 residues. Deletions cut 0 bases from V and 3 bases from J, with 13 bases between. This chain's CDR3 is CASSQESGLATDTQYF. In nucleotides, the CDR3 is TGCGCCAGCAGCCAAGAAAGTGGGCTAGCGACAGATACGCAGTATTTT.

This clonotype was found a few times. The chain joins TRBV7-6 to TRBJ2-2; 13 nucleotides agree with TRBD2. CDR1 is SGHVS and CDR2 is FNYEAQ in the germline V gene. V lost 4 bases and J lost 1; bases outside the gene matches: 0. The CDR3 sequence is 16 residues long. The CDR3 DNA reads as TGTGCCAGCAGCTGGACTAGCGGGAGGAACACCGGGGAGCTGTTTTTT. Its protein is CASSWTSGRNTGELFF.

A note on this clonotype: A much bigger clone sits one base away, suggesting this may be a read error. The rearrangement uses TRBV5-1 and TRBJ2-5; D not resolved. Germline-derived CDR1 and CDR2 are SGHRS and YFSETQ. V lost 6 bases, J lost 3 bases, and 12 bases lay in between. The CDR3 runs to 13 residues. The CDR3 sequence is CASNQVGEETQYF. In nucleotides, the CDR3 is TGCGCCAGCAACCAAGTAGGCGAAGAGACCCAGTACTTC.

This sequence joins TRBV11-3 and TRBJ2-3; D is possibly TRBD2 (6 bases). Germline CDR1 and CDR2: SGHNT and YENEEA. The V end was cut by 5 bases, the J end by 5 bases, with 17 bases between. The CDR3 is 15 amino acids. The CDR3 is CASSPGGNFGDTQYF. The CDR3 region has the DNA TGTGCCAGCAGCCCTGGAGGGAACTTCGGAGATACGCAGTATTTT.

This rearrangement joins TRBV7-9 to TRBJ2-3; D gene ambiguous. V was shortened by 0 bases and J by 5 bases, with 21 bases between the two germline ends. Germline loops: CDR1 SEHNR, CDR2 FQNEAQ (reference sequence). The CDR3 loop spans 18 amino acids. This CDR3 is CASSLAPLYALKQDTQYF. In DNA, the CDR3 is TGTGCCAGCAGCTTAGCGCCATTATACGCGCTTAAGCAAGATACGCAGTATTTT.